One and the same sample provided the 7 T cell receptor beta chains below, sequenced in a study of blood T cell repertoires in COVID-19. Method: immunoSEQ multiplex PCR; TCRdb's copy keeps in-frame clones and lacks some. The data contain hundreds of thousands of clones, 84% of them singletons. Sequencing was performed on peripheral blood. These receptor sequences come from a woman over 75 with active or convalescent COVID-19.

The genes are TRBV28 and TRBJ1-2; possibly TRBD1 for D (6 bases). Germline V gene sequence: CDR1 MDHEN, CDR2 SYDVKM. Between the trimmed V and J ends, which lost 2 bases and 8 bases, there was a span of 12 bases. This CDR3 comprises 13 residues. In DNA form, the CDR3 reads TGTGCCAGCAGTTTAGGCCAGGGGAAAGGCTACACCTTC. The encoded protein is CASSLGQGKGYTF.

The V and J genes are TRBV5-1 and TRBJ2-7; 10 bases are a match to TRBD2. This CDR3 has 15 amino acids. V dropped 2 bases and J dropped 5; count of bases not matched to a gene: 7. The germline CDR1 and CDR2 sequences are SGHRS and YFSETQ. CDR3 protein: CASSLSSGSFNEQYF. The CDR3 coding sequence is TGCGCCAGCAGCTTATCTAGCGGGAGTTTCAACGAGCAGTACTTC. Together with reference TRBV5-1 and TRBJ2-7, the CDR3 gives the full variable domain: KAGVTQTPRYLIKTRGQQVTLSCSPISGHRSVSWYQQTPGQGLQFLFEYFSETQRNKGNFPGRFSGRQFSNSRSEMNVSTLELGDSALYLCASSLSSGSFNEQYFGPGTRLTVT.

The chain employs TRBV18 and TRBJ2-1, with TRBD1 matching over 7 bases. The germline V gene encodes CDR1 KGHSH and CDR2 LQKENI. Trimming at V came to 3 bases and at J to 4 bases, leaving 12 bases not matched to a gene. The CDR3 spans 17 residues. The CDR3 nucleotides read TGTGCCAGCTCACCCCCTAGGGGACAGACGTTGTACAATGAGCAGTTCTTC. It is translated as CASSPPRGQTLYNEQFF.

This rearrangement joins TRBV27 to TRBJ2-1, with D perhaps matching TRBD2 (6 bases). Germline CDR1 reads MNHEY; CDR2 reads SMNVEV (reference sequence). The CDR3 consists of 19 residues. V shed 1 base and J shed 7 bases, with 26 bases lying between them. This chain's CDR3 is CASSLYLFTDGGFRNEQFF. CDR3 DNA: TGTGCCAGCAGTTTATACCTCTTTACCGACGGGGGTTTTAGGAATGAGCAGTTCTTC.

V is TRBV12-5 and J is TRBJ2-1; 7 bases align to TRBD1. The CDR3 is made up of 15 amino acids. Losses at the gene ends were 7 bases for V and 5 bases for J; bases not matched to a gene: 11. CDR1 is LGHNT, CDR2 FRNRAP, per germline. The DNA for the CDR3 is TGTGCTAGTGCCACCAGGAACAGGGGTAACAATGAGCAGTTCTTC. It codes for CASATRNRGNNEQFF.

This sequence joins TRBV7-9 and TRBJ2-1; TRBD2 aligns across 9 bases. The CDR3 is 13 amino acids. The germline V gene encodes CDR1 SEHNR and CDR2 FQNEAQ (reference sequence). V lost 11 bases, J lost 7 bases, and 9 bases stayed unmatched. DNA of the CDR3: TGTGCCGACGAATTAGCGGGAGAAAATGAGCAGTTCTTC. Its translation: CADELAGENEQFF.

This rearrangement joins TRBV5-6 to TRBJ1-1, with D possibly being TRBD1 (5 bases). The germline CDR1 and CDR2 sequences are SGHDT and YYEEEE. This CDR3 region has 13 residues. V was shortened by 4 bases and J by 10 bases, with 17 bases between the two germline ends. The CDR3 protein is CASSPDRDRVAFF. The DNA for the CDR3 is TGTGCCAGCAGCCCCGACAGAGATCGCGTAGCTTTCTTT.